This paragraph reports one T cell receptor beta chain. Its antigen remains unknown. This sample was included in a study of shared clonotypes between healthy human individuals. Study-level information: For every donor, three CD4 naive, three CD4 memory, two CD8 naive and one CD8 memory plates were used.

Splitting of each subset's genomic DNA was done evenly across several immunoSEQ plates. The data were produced by immunoSEQ multiplex PCR, yet TCRdb's version contains in-frame clones alone and is incomplete. The profile shows about 680,000 clones, 92% of them singletons. Naive-designated CD8 cells lacked CD45RO, were positively enriched for CCR7, and omitted terminally differentiated effector memory CD45RA+ cells. With 5 bases clipped from V and 1 base from J, the junction kept 4 bases outside the gene matches. Germline V gene lookup returns CDR1 SGHVS and CDR2 FQNEAQ. This CDR3 is 15 amino acids long. Overall study results and limits: Sharing across four donors was highest in naive CD4 (roughly 5%) and lowest in memory CD8 (approximately 0.4%). The authors expected sequencing depth to affect clonotype sharing among donors.

The specimen sequenced was naive CD8+ T cells sorted from blood. This chain uses TRBV7-8 with TRBJ1-1; 10 nucleotides match TRBD1. This sequence originates from a man aged 25-40 years in good health. This CDR3 reads CASSAGQGGNTEAFF. The CDR3 region has the DNA TGTGCCAGCAGCGCCGGACAGGGGGGGAACACTGAAGCTTTCTTT.